Below, one T cell receptor (beta chain) is given with its context. Reverse transcription used roughly 0.5 to 1 ug RNA and random hexamers. By means of immunoSEQ multiplex PCR, TCR beta CDR3 spanning 54 Vbeta and 13 Jbeta underwent amplification. One entry per CDR3 protein, called by TCRdb with MiXCR from the immunoSEQ multiplex PCR reads. The table records roughly 190,000 distinct CDR3 sequences, roughly 95% of them present only once. These data belong to a study of CD8 T cells in Susac syndrome. Study as a whole: Within the sequenced Susac syndrome patient group, 5 or 6 exhibited active disease and roughly eight were in remission.

CDR3 length: 15 amino acids. Trimming took off 2 bases at V and 2 bases at J, with 10 bases between the two ends. While CD8+ and CD4+ T cells were isolated negatively, TEMRA cells were enriched by FACS. This rearrangement joins TRBV23-1 to TRBJ1-5, with D perhaps TRBD1 (5 bases). TRBV23-1 is an open reading frame whose function is uncertain. Sample: CD4+ T cells from PBMCs. This receptor was obtained from a human donor with Susac syndrome. Written as DNA, the CDR3 is TGCGCCAGCAGTCAACGGACGGGGGGCAATCAGCCCCAGCATTTT. Protein sequence: CASSQRTGGNQPQHF.